The rows below give T cell receptor beta chains drawn from one sample of a study of blood T cell repertoires in COVID-19. Sequenced by immunoSEQ multiplex PCR; TCRdb stores in-frame clones only, minus some. The sample records approximately 260,000 clones, roughly four fifths being singletons. What was sequenced was peripheral blood. The receptors come from a woman older than 75 with acute or convalescent COVID-19. Each CDR3 is given with its conserved first and last residue. D genes are given only for firm matches. Clone size is stated in some rows and not others, as once, few, many or a class when expanded.

d_gene	j_gene	abundance	v_gene	CDR3aa	CDR3nt
TRBD1	TRBJ1-3	.	TRBV18	CASSTGTAGNTIYF	TGTGCCAGCTCAACCGGGACAGCTGGAAACACCATATATTTT
.	TRBJ2-5	.	TRBV7-3	CASSQGHVGTQYF	TGTGCCAGCAGCCAAGGACATGTTGGGACCCAGTACTTC
.	TRBJ2-3	.	TRBV5-1	CASSLVRGRVSDTQYF	TGCGCCAGCAGCTTGGTACGGGGGAGAGTGTCAGATACGCAGTATTTT
.	TRBJ1-2	.	TRBV3-1/TRBV3-2	CASSHRDNYGYTF	TGTGCCAGCAGCCACAGGGATAACTATGGCTACACCTTC
.	TRBJ1-6	.	TRBV2	CASKTGSSYNSPLHF	TGTGCCAGCAAGACGGGGTCCTCCTATAATTCACCCCTCCACTTT
TRBD1	TRBJ2-2	.	TRBV5-4	CASSPGGGQGIGELFF	TGTGCCAGCAGCCCTGGTGGGGGACAGGGGATCGGGGAGCTGTTTTTT
.	TRBJ1-5	.	TRBV7-2	CASSFRGGNQPQHF	TGTGCCAGCAGTTTCAGAGGAGGCAATCAGCCCCAGCATTTT
TRBD2	TRBJ2-7	.	TRBV7-3	CASSPPASGYEQYF	TGTGCCAGCAGCCCCCCCGCTAGCGGATACGAGCAGTACTTC
TRBD1	TRBJ1-5	.	TRBV24-1	CATSDVTGGSQPQHF	TGTGCCACCAGTGATGTAACAGGGGGCAGCCAGCCCCAGCATTTT
.	TRBJ2-1	.	TRBV3-1/TRBV3-2	CASSQDFGQEQFF	TGTGCCAGCAGCCAAGACTTTGGACAAGAGCAGTTCTTC
TRBD1	TRBJ2-4	.	TRBV5-4	CASSSGTGDRYIQYF	TGTGCCAGCAGCTCCGGGACAGGGGATAGGTACATTCAGTACTTC
.	TRBJ2-7	once	TRBV7-3	CASSLDIYYEQYF	TGTGCCAGCAGCTTAGACATCTACTACGAGCAGTACTTC
TRBD2	TRBJ2-1	.	TRBV4-1	CASSQGLAGINEQFF	TGCGCCAGCAGCCAAGGACTAGCGGGAATCAATGAGCAGTTCTTC
.	TRBJ1-1	.	TRBV19	CASSILWNTEAFF	TGTGCCAGTAGTATCCTCTGGAACACTGAAGCTTTCTTT
.	TRBJ2-2	.	TRBV3-1/TRBV3-2	CASRANTGELFF	TGTGCCAGCCGGGCGAACACCGGGGAGCTGTTTTTT
.	TRBJ2-7	.	TRBV2	CASRQQREAYEQYF	TGTGCCAGCCGGCAGCAGAGAGAGGCCTACGAGCAGTACTTC
TRBD1	TRBJ1-1	.	TRBV27	CASSQTGGDTEAFF	TGTGCCAGCAGTCAAACAGGGGGGGACACTGAAGCTTTCTTT
.	TRBJ1-1	.	TRBV15	CATSRDEWRVGTEAFF	TGTGCCACCAGCAGAGATGAGTGGCGGGTGGGCACTGAAGCTTTCTTT
.	TRBJ2-3	.	TRBV18	CASSPTGSTDTQYF	TGTGCCAGCTCACCGACAGGTAGCACAGATACGCAGTATTTT
TRBD1	TRBJ2-2	.	TRBV2	CASIGTGNTGELFF	TGTGCCAGCATCGGGACAGGGAACACCGGGGAGCTGTTTTTT
.	TRBJ2-3	.	TRBV4-1	CASSQAPETDTQYF	TGCGCCAGCAGCCAAGCTCCGGAGACAGATACGCAGTATTTT
TRBD1	TRBJ1-1	.	TRBV2	CASKGQGRTEAFF	TGTGCCAGCAAAGGACAGGGGAGGACTGAAGCTTTCTTT
.	TRBJ1-5	.	TRBV28	CASRRSGGALQPQHF	TGTGCCAGCAGGAGGAGTGGGGGGGCACTTCAGCCCCAGCATTTT
TRBD1	TRBJ1-1	.	TRBV7-9	CASSPRQGLNTEAFF	TGTGCCAGCAGCCCGCGACAGGGATTGAACACTGAAGCTTTCTTT
.	TRBJ1-1	.	TRBV7-3	CASSPGHPNTEAFF	TGTGCCAGCAGCCCGGGACACCCGAACACTGAAGCTTTCTTT
.	TRBJ2-1	.	TRBV4-2	CASSQGTGSNYNEQFF	TGTGCCAGCAGCCAAGGCACCGGGTCTAACTACAATGAGCAGTTCTTC
TRBD2	TRBJ2-3	.	TRBV4-2	CASSLESGGRTDTQYF	TGTGCCAGCAGCCTTGAGAGCGGGGGGCGCACAGATACGCAGTATTTT
.	TRBJ2-1	.	TRBV11-2	CASSLARNNEQFF	TGTGCCAGCAGCCTTGCTAGAAACAATGAGCAGTTCTTC
TRBD1	TRBJ1-4	.	TRBV28	CASTGGQGEKLFF	TGTGCCAGCACCGGTGGACAGGGTGAAAAACTGTTTTTT
.	TRBJ2-5	.	TRBV18	CASSLTGVQETQYF	TGTGCCAGCTCACTAACGGGGGTACAAGAGACCCAGTACTTC
TRBD1	TRBJ1-4	.	TRBV3-1/TRBV3-2	CASSPRGRTNEKLFF	TGTGCCAGCAGCCCCAGGGGGCGAACTAATGAAAAACTGTTTTTT
TRBD1	TRBJ1-1	.	TRBV29-1	CSVPGRGQGAFF	TGCAGCGTCCCGGGGCGGGGACAGGGAGCTTTCTTT
TRBD2	TRBJ2-3	.	TRBV7-2	CASSLGTSGTGEDTQYF	TGTGCCAGCAGCTTAGGAACTAGCGGTACGGGGGAAGATACGCAGTATTTT
TRBD2	TRBJ2-5	.	TRBV14	CASSASGGLQETQYF	TGTGCCAGCAGCGCTAGCGGGGGGCTTCAAGAGACCCAGTACTTC
TRBD2	TRBJ2-3	.	TRBV7-2	CASSLESSGLGYTQYF	TGTGCCAGCAGCTTAGAGTCTAGCGGGTTGGGGTATACGCAGTATTTT
.	TRBJ1-4	once	TRBV30	CAWQGGPNEKLFF	TGTGCCTGGCAAGGGGGACCTAATGAAAAACTGTTTTTT
.	TRBJ2-2	once	TRBV5-1	CASSLAAGGELFF	TGCGCCAGCAGCTTGGCCGCGGGCGGGGAGCTGTTTTTT
.	TRBJ2-1	.	TRBV9	CASSAVGLREQFF	TGTGCCAGCAGCGCGGTGGGCCTCCGGGAGCAGTTCTTC
TRBD2	TRBJ2-1	.	TRBV27	CASSRLAGGNYEQFF	TGTGCCAGCAGTCGACTAGCGGGGGGGAACTATGAGCAGTTCTTC
TRBD2	TRBJ2-5	.	TRBV7-9	CASSARGGQETQYF	TGTGCCAGCAGCGCCCGGGGGGGCCAAGAGACCCAGTACTTC
TRBD2	TRBJ2-1	.	TRBV5-1	CASSLAASGEREQFF	TGCGCCAGCAGCTTGGCGGCTAGCGGGGAACGCGAGCAGTTCTTC
.	TRBJ1-1	few	TRBV18	CASSPGPGTEAFF	TGTGCCAGCTCACCGGGCCCCGGCACTGAAGCTTTCTTT
TRBD1	TRBJ1-1	.	TRBV11-2	CASSTVKQGPGPMNTEAFF	TGTGCCAGCAGCACGGTAAAACAGGGGCCCGGCCCTATGAACACTGAAGCTTTCTTT
TRBD1	TRBJ2-1	.	TRBV3-1/TRBV3-2	CASSQGSGGLDKFF	TGTGCCAGCAGCCAAGGGTCAGGGGGCCTCGATAAGTTCTTC
.	TRBJ1-4	.	TRBV2	CASRDSVNEKLFF	TGTGCCAGCAGGGACAGTGTGAATGAAAAACTGTTTTTT
TRBD1	TRBJ1-2	.	TRBV18	CASSPSTDRGAYGYTF	TGTGCCAGCTCACCTTCCACGGACAGGGGTGCCTATGGCTACACCTTC
TRBD1	TRBJ1-5	.	TRBV4-1	CASSQEYRQGANNQPQHF	TGCGCCAGCAGCCAAGAGTATAGGCAGGGGGCCAACAATCAGCCCCAGCATTTT
.	TRBJ1-1	few	TRBV27	CASSSGESNTEAFF	TGTGCCAGCAGTTCCGGGGAGTCGAACACTGAAGCTTTCTTT
.	TRBJ1-6	.	TRBV15	CATSLGRAGNSPLHF	TGTGCCACCAGCCTCGGCCGTGCGGGGAATTCACCCCTCCACTTT
.	TRBJ1-4	.	TRBV6-5	CASSYGGHKSEKLFF	TGTGCCAGCAGTTACGGCGGGCACAAGTCGGAAAAACTGTTTTTT
.	TRBJ1-3	few	TRBV6-5	CASSWSGGRGNTIYF	TGTGCCAGCAGTTGGTCCGGGGGGCGAGGAAACACCATATATTTT
.	TRBJ1-2	.	TRBV5-1	CASSMDTNYGYTF	TGCGCCAGCAGCATGGACACAAACTATGGCTACACCTTC
TRBD1	TRBJ1-1	.	TRBV19	CASSPRTGVGTEAFF	TGTGCCAGTAGTCCCCGGACAGGGGTCGGCACTGAAGCTTTCTTT
.	TRBJ1-6	.	TRBV20-1	CSASGGSGFNSPLHF	TGCAGTGCTAGTGGGGGTAGCGGGTTTAATTCACCCCTCCACTTT
TRBD1	TRBJ1-5	once	TRBV19	CASTGDRVNQPQHF	TGTGCCAGTACAGGGGACAGGGTAAATCAGCCCCAGCATTTT